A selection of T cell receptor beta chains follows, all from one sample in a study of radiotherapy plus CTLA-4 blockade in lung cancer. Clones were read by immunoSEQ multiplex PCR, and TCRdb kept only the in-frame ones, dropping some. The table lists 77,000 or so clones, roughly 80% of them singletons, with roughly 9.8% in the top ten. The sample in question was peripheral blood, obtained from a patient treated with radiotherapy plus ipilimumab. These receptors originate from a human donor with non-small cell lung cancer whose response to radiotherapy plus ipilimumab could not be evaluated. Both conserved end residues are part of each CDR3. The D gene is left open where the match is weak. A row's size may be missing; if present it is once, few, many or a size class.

CASSWTGGDSPLHF,TRBV6-1,few,TRBD1,14
CASSLRLGTGAAGELFF,TRBV5-1,once,TRBD1,17
CASTSLAGGLETQYF,TRBV5-6,.,TRBD2,15
CASSVQGVENYGYTF,TRBV2,.,TRBD1,15
CASSLGQTNTEAFF,TRBV5-1,few,.,14
CASTTTGGFTGELFF,TRBV27,.,TRBD1,15
CAVRQGQGTEAFF,TRBV19,.,TRBD1,13
CASSQVGGTGQETQYF,TRBV4-1,few,TRBD1,16
CAWSWVGTGTIYF,TRBV30,.,.,13
CATRLSGEQYF,TRBV5-6,.,.,11
CASSFQYQPQHF,TRBV19,few,.,12
CASSPSRTSGAGDTQYF,TRBV28,once,TRBD2,17
CASSPPGGAGSPLHF,TRBV7-2,few,TRBD1,15
CASSVLAGGSDTQYF,TRBV2,.,TRBD2,15
CASSRTGGAYNEQFF,TRBV7-2,.,.,15
CASSQGSGIYF,TRBV4-3,.,.,11
CASERPTDRYEQYF,TRBV6-4,.,.,14
CAWSVHSSGAYEQYF,TRBV30,.,TRBD2,15
CASSLYTGELFF,TRBV6-5,few,.,12
CASSEVSGRAKGETQYF,TRBV10-2,.,TRBD2,17
CASSLIEGGYGYTF,TRBV7-3,.,.,14
CASSAPSGGPTSYEQYF,TRBV6-1,.,TRBD2,17
CASSPSGGYEQYF,TRBV7-2,few,.,13
CASSVVGSGSSTDTQYF,TRBV9,.,.,17
CASTGITDTQYF,TRBV9,once,.,12
CASSTSGGAPRTDTQYF,TRBV6-4,.,TRBD2,17
CASSQDSFYGYTF,TRBV6-6,.,.,13
CASSQLLAGGWTLYEQYF,TRBV4-2,.,TRBD2,18
CASRPGLQYNEQFF,TRBV21-1,.,.,14
CASSPSGAFQETQYF,TRBV18,.,TRBD2,15
CASSPDIIYGYTF,TRBV5-1,few,.,13
CASSQLCGDRGGQPQHF,TRBV23-1,.,TRBD1,17
CASSIQYTGELFF,TRBV14,.,.,13
CASSLARTFQETQYF,TRBV7-2,.,.,15
CASSPLNFDEQFF,TRBV28,.,.,13
CASSYGLAGGTGELFF,TRBV7-3,.,TRBD2,16
CASSSDSTPSGYTF,TRBV5-4,few,.,14
CASSQEREGTENSPLHF,TRBV4-3,.,TRBD1,17
CASSLVGGYEQYF,TRBV5-4,.,TRBD2,13
CASSTSGGPSEQYF,TRBV10-1,.,TRBD2,14
CASSLVPSGITDTQYF,TRBV5-1,.,TRBD2,16
CASSLEGGYSNQPQHF,TRBV27,.,.,16
CASSSKATYEQYF,TRBV27,once,.,13
CASSPQGQGQETQYF,TRBV6-6,.,TRBD1,15
CASSQGSGSPQETQYF,TRBV4-1,.,TRBD2,16
CASGGATEAFF,TRBV10-2,.,.,11
CASRANRTPNEKLFF,TRBV2,.,.,15
CASSLYAGGPSEQFF,TRBV5-8,.,TRBD2,15